This T cell receptor beta chain stems from a study of Graves' ophthalmopathy and Graves' hyperthyroidism (dated by TCRdb to 2016 to 2019). Regarding the study in general: Peripheral blood samples were taken at the time of initial diagnosis, before any treatment was given. The approximately 98 discovery patients were randomly divided into training and test sets at a 7:3 ratio. In total, 120 to 150 blood samples were TCR-sequenced: some 43 ophthalmopathy, roughly 80 hyperthyroidism and some 17 hyperthyroidism-to-ophthalmopathy patients. Following sample collection, hyperthyroidism patients were given methimazole at a starting dose of 30 mg daily, and ophthalmopathy patients were given high-dose intravenous methylprednisolone. TCR beta repertoire signatures were used to distinguish Graves' ophthalmopathy from Graves' hyperthyroidism and to predict progression to ophthalmopathy. To explore V-J signatures that separate ophthalmopathy from hyperthyroidism, a discovery set of about 100 patients was enrolled, consisting of approximately 44 with ophthalmopathy and roughly 59 with stable hyperthyroidism. T-cell repertoires of thyroid tissue and blood were compared in several hyperthyroidism patients. An independent validation cohort was composed of some 19 hyperthyroidism patients and approximately 15 patients who later progressed from hyperthyroidism to ophthalmopathy. Here is what the overall study found, with its caveats: Ophthalmopathy was separated from stable hyperthyroidism by the 13-signature model with just under 90% sensitivity and 81.08% specificity in cross-validation and with 80%/75% in the test set. In validation, the model predicted ophthalmopathy progression with less than 71% sensitivity and 72.22% specificity; approximately 12 predicted patients were CT-confirmed with GO in a median of around 6 months. Most expanded thyroid clonotypes with frequency above 0.001 were also detected in blood, suggesting blood repertoires may reflect the thyroid immune response. Sample size was not statistically predetermined, and group allocation was not concealed from the investigators.

Hyperthyroidism was considered stable if no progression to ophthalmopathy occurred within 18 months of follow-up. Patients with hyperthyroidism were aged 18 to 65 years, had been newly diagnosed, and had a disease duration of less than 2 months. Patients with other autoimmune diseases, uncontrolled infections, pregnancy or lactation were excluded. Diagnosis relied on clinical symptoms, serum thyroxine, TRAb, thyroid ultrasound and orbital computed tomography. Ficoll-Paque density gradient centrifugation was used to isolate PBMCs from around 10 ml of fresh peripheral blood. Total RNA was extracted using Trizol reagent, and RNA quality was checked on an Agilent 2100 Bioanalyzer. CDR1 MNHEY and CDR2 SVGAGI were looked up in the germline V gene. Trimming leaves V shorter by 2 bases and J shorter by 4 bases, with the junction holding 5 bases beyond the gene matches. The CDR3 numbers 15 residues from cysteine through phenylalanine. Just CDR3 DNA is preserved here, 45 bases in frame from base 1.

This clonotype was counted at least ten times. No antigen is known for it. The record has no base qualities; no much larger clone is one base away. For repertoire sequencing, TCR beta CDR3 regions were amplified from RNA transcripts. The first round was an RT-PCR using HTBI primers with the Qiagen OneStep RT-PCR kit, and this first round was followed by a second-round multiplex PCR, then size selection and purification. Libraries were sequenced on an Illumina HiSeq2000 using paired-end 100 bp reads. Regarding the original processing steps: SOAPnuke was used to process the reads, throwing out any read that had adapters, had uncalled bases, had a mean Phred below 15, or lacked an exact constant-primer or identifier match. High-quality paired reads were merged with COPE v1.2.5. Each unique nucleotide sequence was treated as a clonotype, and MiTCR v1.1 was used to align the clonotypes to the IMGT TRB V, D and J references. The analysis was limited to V-J combinations with a frequency above 0.0001, which together covered 99% to 99.2% of repertoires. For each V-J combination, a TCR clonal expansion and chaos score was defined as F50 clonal expansion divided by the chaos observed in the TCRdist matrix. Welch's t-statistics and random forest were used to reduce features to about a dozen V-J combinations, which were fed into a naive Bayes classifier. Thyroid-blood repertoire similarity was quantified with the Morisita-Horn index. TCRdb trimmed public reads at Q25 via fastp, called clones via MiXCR and kept in-frame beta chains. Each entry merges the rows of one CDR3 protein and shows their most common DNA and genes. The V and J calls were determined by TCRdb, not by the authors. In all, the sample holds just over 600,000 distinct CDR3 sequences, and approximately 21% of those were seen once. The ten biggest clones cover around 7% of the sample.

Material for sequencing was peripheral blood. The origin of this receptor is a woman between 18 and 29 years old with stable Graves' hyperthyroidism. Some clones in this sample may be carry-over from other donors' samples. Donor details come from another sample of the same person, matched by shared clones. This receptor chain uses TRBV6-5 and TRBJ1-3; 7 middle bases align to TRBD1. CDR3 reads: CASSYTQGSGNTIYF. In nucleotide form, the sequence is TGTGCCAGCAGTTACACACAGGGGAGCGGAAACACCATATATTTT.